Detailed here is one T cell receptor beta chain. The CDR3 is made up of 13 amino acids. The ends were cut back, 1 base at V and 8 bases at J, with 8 bases in the middle. The germline CDR1 and CDR2 sequences are SGHTA and FQGNSA. Only in-frame clones appear in the TCRdb table, and some are missing; sequencing was by immunoSEQ multiplex PCR. The sample contains more than 65,000 clones, around 94% of which appear only once. These data belong to a study of T cell clonotyping in hematopoietic cell transplantation. The receptor was derived from a man aged 45-65 years in good health. Some clones in this sample may be carry-over from other donors' samples. What was sequenced was peripheral blood mononuclear cells. V usage is TRBV7-2 and J usage is TRBJ2-2; D unclear. CDR3 sequence (DNA): TGTGCCAGCAGCTTAGGCCGCAGAGGGGAGCTGTTTTTT. Its protein is CASSLGRRGELFF. Complete variable domain (other parts from reference TRBV7-2 and TRBJ2-2): GAGVSQSPSNKVTEKGKDVELRCDPISGHTALYWYRQSLGQGLEFLIYFQGNSAPDKSGLPSDRFSAERTGGSVSTLTIQRTQQEDSAVYLCASSLGRRGELFFGEGSRLTVL.